These 14 T cell receptor beta chains were sequenced from one sample in a study of OX40 agonist ivuxolimab in advanced cancers. Repertoires were generated with immunoSEQ multiplex PCR, while TCRdb's copy carries only in-frame clones and drops some. In the table there are under 85,000 clones, 85% to 95% of which are singletons. Sequences were derived from CD4+ or CD8+ T cells sorted from blood, sampled in a trial of the OX40 agonist ivuxolimab. These receptors all come from an adult with an advanced solid tumor such as melanoma, head and neck, liver or kidney cancer.

This rearrangement joins TRBV12-5 to TRBJ1-2; no clear D gene. CDR1 and CDR2 (germline): LGHNT, FRNRAP. This CDR3 has 14 residues. The V and J ends lost 3 bases and 0 bases respectively, with 8 bases between them. CDR3 region: CASGLGRTNYGYTF. The CDR3 coding sequence is TGTGCTAGTGGTTTAGGGAGAACTAACTATGGCTACACCTTC.

The rearrangement joins TRBV6-5 to TRBJ2-7; 9 bases fit TRBD1. The V gene's germline CDR1 is MNHEY and CDR2 SVGAGI. There are 14 residues in the CDR3. J was trimmed by 3 bases and V by 6 bases; bases with no gene match: 6. CDR3: CASSLRQGGYEQYF. CDR3 DNA: TGTGCCAGCAGCCTCCGACAGGGGGGCTACGAGCAGTACTTC.

The J gene is TRBJ2-7, the V gene TRBV9; tentatively, D is TRBD1 (6 bases). This CDR3 has 16 residues. V was cut by 3 bases and J by 0 bases, with 16 bases left in between. From germline, CDR1 is SGDLS and CDR2 YYNGEE. CDR3 amino acids: CASSADGDILSYEQYF. CDR3 sequence (DNA): TGTGCCAGCAGCGCCGACGGGGACATACTCTCCTACGAGCAGTACTTC.

The J gene is TRBJ2-7, the V gene TRBV19; D is undetermined. CDR1 is LNHDA, CDR2 SQIVND, per germline (reference sequence). Trimming removed 5 bases from V and 0 bases from J, with 23 bases in between. CDR3 length: 18 residues. CDR3 DNA sequence: TGTGCCAGTAGTGCCCAGACTCTCCTGATGTTCGGCTCCTACGAGCAGTACTTC. The encoded protein is CASSAQTLLMFGSYEQYF.

The chain links TRBV6-6 to TRBJ2-4; TRBD2 matches at 7 bases. Trimming removed 4 bases from V and 3 bases from J; junction bases left unmatched: 6. There are 15 residues in the CDR3. CDR1 MNHNY and CDR2 SVGAGI come from the germline V gene (reference sequence). The CDR3 nucleotides read TGTGCCAGCAGTTCGGGGGGAGTAGGCAAAAACATTCAGTACTTC. Translated: CASSSGGVGKNIQYF.

The CDR3 loop reads CASSSSWTGHYEQYF. DNA of the CDR3: TGTGCCAGCAGTTCCAGTTGGACAGGACACTACGAGCAGTACTTC. The gene calls are TRBV28 and TRBJ2-7, with TRBD1 matching 7 bases. The V gene's germline CDR1 is MDHEN and CDR2 SYDVKM. The CDR3 length is 15 residues. Trimming took 4 bases from V and 3 from J; bases not matched to a gene: 9.

This clone came up once. The DNA for the CDR3 is TGTGCCAGCAGCTTGAGTCCCTCCAATGAGCAGTTCTTC. Its translation: CASSLSPSNEQFF. The V gene is TRBV5-5, the J gene TRBJ2-1; D is unresolved. CDR3 length: 13 residues. CDR1 and CDR2 (germline): SGHKS, YYEKEE (reference sequence). Deletions cut 1 base from V and 6 bases from J, with 8 bases between.

The CDR3: CASSSEVSYNSPLHF. The CDR3 DNA reads as TGTGCCAGCAGCTCCGAAGTCTCCTATAATTCACCCCTCCACTTT. The rearrangement joins TRBV7-2 to TRBJ1-6; D is undetermined. V dropped 4 bases and J dropped 0 bases, with 7 bases sitting between them. The CDR3 is made up of 15 amino acids. The germline gives CDR1 SGHTA, CDR2 FQGNSA.

The chain carries TRBV7-9 and TRBJ2-7; weak D call: TRBD1 (5 bases). V lost 0 bases to trimming and J lost 5 bases, with 14 bases between them. Germline V CDR1 and CDR2: SEHNR, FQNEAQ (reference sequence). The CDR3 spans 15 residues. In DNA, the CDR3 is TGTGCCAGCAGCTTAGCCCATGACAGTAGAGACGAGCAGTACTTC. Translation gives CASSLAHDSRDEQYF.

This clone was picked up one time. This sequence joins TRBV10-2 and TRBJ2-3, with a possible D match to TRBD2 (7 bases). The CDR3 is made up of 14 amino acids. Trimming took 9 bases from V and 2 from J, leaving 15 bases between them. Per the germline V gene, CDR1 is WSHSY and CDR2 is SAAADI. The CDR3 DNA is TGCGCCAGAGGGGGGGAGGCATACACAGATACGCAGTATTTT. The encoded protein is CARGGEAYTDTQYF.

This clone appeared a single time. The rearrangement links TRBV6-5 to TRBJ2-7; D is unresolved. V was pared by 4 bases and J by 7 bases, with 20 bases between. The CDR3 runs to 15 residues. CDR1 is MNHEY, CDR2 SVGAGI, per germline. CDR3 sequence: CASSSTGASAREQYF. The DNA of the CDR3 is TGTGCCAGCAGTTCCACGGGCGCGTCGGCGCGGGAGCAGTACTTC.

The J gene is TRBJ2-7, the V gene TRBV4-1; D call uncertain. CDR3 size: 15 residues. With 0 bases removed from V and 6 bases from J, the gap between germline ends came to 15 bases. CDR1 and CDR2 (germline): MGHRA, YSYEKL. The CDR3 DNA reads as TGCGCCAGCAGCCAAGAAAGTGCAGGTTTTCCCGAGCAGTACTTC. This encodes CASSQESAGFPEQYF.

The chain joins TRBV4-1 to TRBJ2-7; 7 bases agree with TRBD2. The CDR3 contains 15 residues. V shed 5 bases and J 0 bases; nucleotides not matched to a gene: 7. Germline assignment: CDR1 MGHRA and CDR2 YSYEKL. CDR3 residues: CASSSWGGSSYEQYF. The CDR3 DNA sequence: TGCGCCAGCAGCTCGTGGGGGGGGAGCTCCTACGAGCAGTACTTC.

This chain uses TRBV4-3 with TRBJ2-7; no clear D gene. This CDR3 comprises 13 residues. Per the germline V gene, CDR1 is LGHNA and CDR2 is YSLEER. V shed 0 bases and J shed 3 bases, with 6 bases lying between them. DNA of the CDR3: TGCGCCAGCAGCCAAGATGGTCGCTACGAGCAGTACTTC. This gives the protein CASSQDGRYEQYF.